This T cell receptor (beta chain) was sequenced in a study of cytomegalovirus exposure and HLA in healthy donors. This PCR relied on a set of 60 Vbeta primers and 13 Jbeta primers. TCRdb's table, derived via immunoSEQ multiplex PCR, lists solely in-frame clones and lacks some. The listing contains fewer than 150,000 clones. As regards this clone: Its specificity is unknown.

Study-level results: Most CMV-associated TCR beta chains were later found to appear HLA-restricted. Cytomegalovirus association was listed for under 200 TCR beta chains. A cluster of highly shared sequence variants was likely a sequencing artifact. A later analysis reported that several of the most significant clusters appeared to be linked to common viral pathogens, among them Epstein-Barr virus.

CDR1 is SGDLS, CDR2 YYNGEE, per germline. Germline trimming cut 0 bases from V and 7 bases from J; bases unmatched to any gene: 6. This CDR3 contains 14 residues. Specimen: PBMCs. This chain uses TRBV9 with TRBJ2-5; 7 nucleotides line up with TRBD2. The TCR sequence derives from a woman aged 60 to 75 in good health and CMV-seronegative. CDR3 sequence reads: CASSVASGGGTQYF. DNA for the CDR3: TGTGCCAGCAGCGTAGCTTCGGGAGGAGGGACCCAGTACTTC.